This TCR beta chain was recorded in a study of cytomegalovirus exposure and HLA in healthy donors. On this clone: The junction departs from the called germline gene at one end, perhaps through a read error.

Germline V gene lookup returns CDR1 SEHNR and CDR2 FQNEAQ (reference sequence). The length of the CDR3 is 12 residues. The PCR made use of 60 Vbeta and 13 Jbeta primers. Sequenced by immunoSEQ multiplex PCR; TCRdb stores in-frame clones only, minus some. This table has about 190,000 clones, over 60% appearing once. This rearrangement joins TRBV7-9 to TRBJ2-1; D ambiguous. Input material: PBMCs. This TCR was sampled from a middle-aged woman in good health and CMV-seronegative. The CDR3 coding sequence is TGTTCCAGCAGCTTAGGGCTTTCTGAGCAGTTCTTC. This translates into CSSSLGLSEQFF.